These 3 T cell receptor beta chains came from one sample sequenced in a study of blood T cell repertoires in COVID-19. Repertoires were generated with immunoSEQ multiplex PCR, while TCRdb's copy carries only in-frame clones and drops some. The sample holds approximately 530,000 clones, about 89% seen once. Sequences were obtained from peripheral blood. Receptors originate from a woman in her 50s with COVID-19, enrolled during active disease.

The CDR3, as DNA: TGTGCCAGTAGTATTGGGGGCGGTTTGGATACGCAGTATTTT. Encoded protein: CASSIGGGLDTQYF. The chain carries TRBV19 and TRBJ2-3; a weak D match, TRBD1 (6 bases). There are 14 residues in the CDR3. The V end was cut by 3 bases, the J end by 6 bases, with 13 bases between. The germline V gene has CDR1 LNHDA and CDR2 SQIVND (reference sequence).

The chain couples TRBV18 to TRBJ1-2; D remains unclear. V dropped 3 bases and J dropped 4 bases, with 12 bases sitting between them. From germline, CDR1 is KGHSH and CDR2 LQKENI. The CDR3 contains 14 residues. This chain's CDR3 is CASSPETVLYGYTF. The DNA for the CDR3 is TGTGCCAGCTCACCGGAAACAGTACTCTATGGCTACACCTTC.

The chain recombines TRBV10-3 with TRBJ1-2; 9 nucleotides line up with TRBD1. The CDR3 length is 17 residues. V lost 6 bases to trimming and J lost 6 bases; unmatched junction nucleotides: 17. Germline V gene data show CDR1 as ENHRY and CDR2 as SYGVKD. The CDR3 DNA follows: TGTGCCATCAGGAGAGCCGACGGGACAGGGAGGGGAGATGGCTACACCTTC. It translates to CAIRRADGTGRGDGYTF.